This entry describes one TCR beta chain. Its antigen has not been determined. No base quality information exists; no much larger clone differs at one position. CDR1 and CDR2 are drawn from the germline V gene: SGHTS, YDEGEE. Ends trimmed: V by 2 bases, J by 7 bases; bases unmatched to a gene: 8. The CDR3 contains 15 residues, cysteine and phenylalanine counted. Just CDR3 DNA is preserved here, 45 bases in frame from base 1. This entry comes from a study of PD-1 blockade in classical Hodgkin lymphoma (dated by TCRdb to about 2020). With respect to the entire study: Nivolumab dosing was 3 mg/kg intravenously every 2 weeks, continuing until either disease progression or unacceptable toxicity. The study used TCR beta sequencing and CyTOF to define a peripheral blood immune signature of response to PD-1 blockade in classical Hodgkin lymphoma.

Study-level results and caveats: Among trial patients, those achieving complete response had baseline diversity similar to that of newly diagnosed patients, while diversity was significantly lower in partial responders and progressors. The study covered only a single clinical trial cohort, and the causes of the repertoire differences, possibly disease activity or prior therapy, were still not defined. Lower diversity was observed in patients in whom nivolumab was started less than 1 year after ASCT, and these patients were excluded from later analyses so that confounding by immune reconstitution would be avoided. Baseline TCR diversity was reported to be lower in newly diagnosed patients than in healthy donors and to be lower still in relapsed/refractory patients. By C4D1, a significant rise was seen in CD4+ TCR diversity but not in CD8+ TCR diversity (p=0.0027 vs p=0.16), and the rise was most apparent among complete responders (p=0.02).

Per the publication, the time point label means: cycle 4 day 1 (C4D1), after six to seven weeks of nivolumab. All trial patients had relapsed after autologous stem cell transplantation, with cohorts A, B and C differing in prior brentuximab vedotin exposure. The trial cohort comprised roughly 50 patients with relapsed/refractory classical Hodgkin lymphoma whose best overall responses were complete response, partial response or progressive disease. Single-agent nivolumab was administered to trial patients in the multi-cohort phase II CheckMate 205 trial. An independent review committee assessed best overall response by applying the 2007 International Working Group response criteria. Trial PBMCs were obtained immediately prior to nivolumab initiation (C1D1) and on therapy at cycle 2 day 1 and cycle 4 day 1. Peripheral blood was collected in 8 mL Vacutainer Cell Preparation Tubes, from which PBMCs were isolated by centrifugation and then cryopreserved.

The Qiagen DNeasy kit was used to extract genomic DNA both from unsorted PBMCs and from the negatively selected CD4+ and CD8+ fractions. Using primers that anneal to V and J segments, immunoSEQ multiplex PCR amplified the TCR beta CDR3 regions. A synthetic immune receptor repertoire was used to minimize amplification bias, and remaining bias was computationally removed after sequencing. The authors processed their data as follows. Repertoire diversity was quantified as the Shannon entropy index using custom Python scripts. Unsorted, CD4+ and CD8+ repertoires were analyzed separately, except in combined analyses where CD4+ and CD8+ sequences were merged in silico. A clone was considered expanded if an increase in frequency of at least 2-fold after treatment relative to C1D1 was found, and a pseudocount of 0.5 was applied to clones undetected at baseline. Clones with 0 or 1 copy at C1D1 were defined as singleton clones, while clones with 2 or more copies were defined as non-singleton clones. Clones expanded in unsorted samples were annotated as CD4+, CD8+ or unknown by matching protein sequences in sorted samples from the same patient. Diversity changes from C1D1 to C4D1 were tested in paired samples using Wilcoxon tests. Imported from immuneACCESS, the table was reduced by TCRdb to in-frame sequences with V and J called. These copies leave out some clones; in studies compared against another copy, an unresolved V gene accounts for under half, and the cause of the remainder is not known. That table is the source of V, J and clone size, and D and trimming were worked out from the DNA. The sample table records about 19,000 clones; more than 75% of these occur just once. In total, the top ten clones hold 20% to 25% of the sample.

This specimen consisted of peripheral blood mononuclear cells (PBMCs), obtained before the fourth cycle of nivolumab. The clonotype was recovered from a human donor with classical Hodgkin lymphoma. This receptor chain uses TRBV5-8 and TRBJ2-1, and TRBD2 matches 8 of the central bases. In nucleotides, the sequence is TGTGCCAGCAGCTTCATGAGACTAGCGACTAATGAGCAGTTCTTC. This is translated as CASSFMRLATNEQFF.